Shown below are 15 T cell receptor beta chains from a single sample sequenced in a study of T cells and Merkel cell carcinoma outcomes. Produced via immunoSEQ multiplex PCR; TCRdb's table is partial and in-frame only. The table shows about 15,000 clones, with roughly 79% occurring only once. The sample taken for sequencing was tumor tissue from Merkel cell carcinoma. These receptors were collected from a human donor with Merkel cell carcinoma.

V is TRBV7-9 and J is TRBJ2-7; no reliable D call. Deletions cut 3 bases from V and 3 bases from J, with 9 bases between. Germline V gene lookup returns CDR1 SEHNR and CDR2 FQNEAQ (reference sequence). There are 13 residues in the CDR3. The CDR3 spells CASSFAENYEQYF. The CDR3 DNA reads TGTGCCAGCAGCTTCGCAGAGAACTACGAGCAGTACTTC.

This chain joins TRBV29-1 and TRBJ1-2, with D uncertain. Germline CDR1 reads SQVTM; CDR2 reads ANQGSEA. The ends were cut back, 3 bases at V and 2 bases at J, with 7 bases in the middle. The CDR3 loop spans 12 amino acids. The CDR3 reads CSVDGENYGYTF. The CDR3 nucleotides are TGCAGCGTTGACGGGGAAAACTATGGCTACACCTTC.

The rearrangement links TRBV9 to TRBJ2-1, with TRBD2 matching over 15 bases. The germline CDR1 and CDR2 sequences are SGDLS and YYNGEE. The CDR3 length is 19 residues. V was pared by 3 bases and J by 0 bases, with 7 bases of the junction left unmatched. CDR3 bases: TGTGCCAGCAGCGGAAGGGGACTAGCGGGAGGCAGCTCCTACAATGAGCAGTTCTTC. It is translated as CASSGRGLAGGSSYNEQFF.

This chain uses TRBV30 with TRBJ2-3, with no clear D. Germline loops: CDR1 GTSNPN, CDR2 SVGIG (reference sequence). V gave up 0 bases and J gave up 9 bases, with 10 bases separating them. The CDR3 covers 12 residues. This CDR3 reads CAWSVRGFTQYF. The CDR3 DNA reads TGTGCCTGGAGTGTACGCGGTTTCACGCAGTATTTT.

The chain joins TRBV6-1 to TRBJ1-1; tentatively, D is TRBD1 (5 bases). This CDR3 region has 13 residues. Trimming took 5 bases from V and 7 from J, leaving 14 bases between them. Looked up from germline, CDR1 is MNHNS and CDR2 is SASEGT. Written as DNA, the CDR3 is TGTGCCAGCAGTAGCAGGGTATCAATTGAAGCTTTCTTT. Translation gives CASSSRVSIEAFF.

This chain uses TRBV15 with TRBJ2-2; 9 positions agree with TRBD2. The germline gives CDR1 LNHNV, CDR2 YYDKDF (reference sequence). CDR3 length equals 13 residues. Trimming took 6 bases from V and 6 from J; bases not matched to a gene: 2. The CDR3 loop reads CATRERGAGELFF. CDR3 DNA: TGTGCCACCAGGGAGCGGGGGGCCGGGGAGCTGTTTTTT.

The chain carries TRBV30 and TRBJ1-1; tentative D call: TRBD1 (5 bases). CDR1 GTSNPN and CDR2 SVGIG come from the germline V gene (reference sequence). This CDR3 contains 14 residues. V shed 0 bases and J shed 1 base, with 9 bases lying between them. The CDR3, as DNA: TGTGCCTGGAGTGTTGCACAGGAGAACACTGAAGCTTTCTTT. Its protein is CAWSVAQENTEAFF.

This rearrangement joins TRBV30 to TRBJ1-3, with D tentatively TRBD1 (6 bases). CDR1 and CDR2 from the germline V gene are GTSNPN and SVGIG (reference sequence). This CDR3 has 13 amino acids. The V and J ends lost 7 bases and 1 base respectively, with 11 bases between them. Here the CDR3 DNA reads TGTGCCTCTACACAGGGATCTGGAAACACCATATATTTT. This translates into CASTQGSGNTIYF.

V and J are TRBV7-2 and TRBJ2-1, with D perhaps matching TRBD1 (6 bases). The CDR3 length is 15 residues. V lost 7 bases, J lost 3 bases, and 16 bases lay in between. The germline V gene encodes CDR1 SGHTA and CDR2 FQGNSA. The DNA for the CDR3 is TGTGCCAGCAACCTTGGGACACTTTTCTACAATGAGCAGTTCTTC. Protein product: CASNLGTLFYNEQFF.

The chain combines TRBV5-1 with TRBJ2-3; D is possibly TRBD2 (6 bases). Looked up from germline, CDR1 is SGHRS and CDR2 is YFSETQ. The CDR3 has 15 residues. V gave up 0 bases and J gave up 6 bases, with 14 bases separating them. The CDR3 DNA follows: TGCGCCAGCAGCTTGGGGGGGGATTTTTCTGATACGCAGTATTTT. Protein product: CASSLGGDFSDTQYF.

This chain joins TRBV18 and TRBJ2-3; D may correspond to TRBD1 or TRBD2 (5 bases each). This CDR3 spans 15 amino acids. V gave up 6 bases and J gave up 4 bases, with 17 bases separating them. Germline CDR1 KGHSH, CDR2 LQKENI. For the CDR3, the DNA is TGTGCCAGCTCTAAGCTGGGGGTAGGAGCAGATACGCAGTATTTT. It is translated as CASSKLGVGADTQYF. Variable domain in full (rest from reference TRBV18 and TRBJ2-3): NAGVMQNPRHLVRRRGQEARLRCSPMKGHSHVYWYRQLPEEGLKFMVYLQKENIIDESGMPKERFSAEFPKEGPSILRIQQVVRGDSAAYFCASSKLGVGADTQYFGPGTRLTVL.

The rearrangement uses TRBV6-1 and TRBJ1-1; D is possibly TRBD1 (5 bases). V dropped 4 bases and J dropped 4 bases, with 13 bases sitting between them. The germline CDR1 and CDR2 sequences are MNHNS and SASEGT. CDR3 length: 14 residues. CDR3 bases: TGTGCCAGCAGTGCGTTCGGGGGTAGCACTGAAGCTTTCTTT. Residues: CASSAFGGSTEAFF.

This chain uses TRBV18 with TRBJ1-3; no reliable D call. V shed 3 bases and J shed 0 bases, with 9 bases lying between them. The CDR3 is 15 residues long. Germline V gene sequence: CDR1 KGHSH, CDR2 LQKENI. The CDR3 nucleotides are TGTGCCAGCTCACCTAAGACGGGCTCTGGAAACACCATATATTTT. This codes for CASSPKTGSGNTIYF.

Here the CDR3 reads CASGLWPNTGELFF. CDR3 nucleotide sequence: TGTGCTAGTGGTTTGTGGCCGAACACCGGGGAGCTGTTTTTT. The chain is built from TRBV12-5 and TRBJ2-2; no clear D. The CDR3 extends over 14 amino acids. Germline loops: CDR1 LGHNT, CDR2 FRNRAP. Trimming removed 2 bases at V and 0 bases at J, with 4 bases between.

This rearrangement joins TRBV29-1 to TRBJ2-7; D remains ambiguous. Per germline, CDR1 SQVTM and CDR2 ANQGSEA. The CDR3 has 12 amino acids. V was pared by 4 bases and J by 0 bases, with 7 bases between. CDR3 protein: CSVGRVSYEQYF. The CDR3 DNA reads as TGCAGCGTTGGTAGAGTCTCCTACGAGCAGTACTTC.